This T cell receptor beta chain was sequenced during a study of response to subunit inactivated influenza vaccine. Germline V gene data show CDR1 as DFQATT and CDR2 as SNEGSKA (reference sequence). After removal of 3 bases from V and 1 base from J, the junction contained 5 bases not matched to a gene. This CDR3 contains 15 residues. Points on this clonotype: No antigen is known for it.

Findings and caveats of the study: Every seasonal influenza vaccination brings in few new T cells, the authors suggested.

MiXCR, run by TCRdb on the RT-PCR reads, gives a single entry per CDR3 protein. This sample has about 500,000 distinct CDR3 sequences; about 17% occur once, and the top ten carry 2.5% to 3.5%. V and J are TRBV20-1 and TRBJ2-2, with TRBD1 matching 7 bases. The source was CD4+ T cells sorted from PBMCs, collected 23 months after vaccination. This receptor was taken from a man aged 45 to 70 who received an inactivated influenza vaccine. CDR3 nucleotide sequence: TGCAGTGCTAGTAGGGGGCGCCTGAACACCGGGGAGCTGTTTTTT. It is translated as CSASRGRLNTGELFF.